Listed here are 18 T cell receptor beta chains from one sample, sequenced in a study of cytomegalovirus exposure and HLA in healthy donors. The PCR was carried out with 60 Vbeta primers and 13 Jbeta primers. Generated by immunoSEQ multiplex PCR, the TCRdb table keeps only in-frame clones and is missing some. This table holds about 140,000 clones, about 80% found once. Input material: PBMCs. Receptor source: a man between 25 and 39 years old in good health and CMV-seropositive.

The V and J genes are TRBV5-1 and TRBJ2-5, with 7 positions matching TRBD2. The germline gives CDR1 SGHRS, CDR2 YFSETQ. Trimming removed 4 bases from V and 5 bases from J; junction bases left unmatched: 11. This CDR3 has 15 amino acids. CDR3 region: CASSPLGGKMETQYF. DNA of the CDR3: TGCGCCAGCAGCCCCTTGGGAGGGAAGATGGAGACCCAGTACTTC.

J is TRBJ2-2 and V is TRBV9, with 10 positions matching TRBD2. Germline CDR1 SGDLS, CDR2 YYNGEE. CDR3 length: 18 residues. After removal of 4 bases from V and 0 bases from J, the junction contained 9 bases not matched to a gene. As DNA, the CDR3 is TGTGCCAGCAGCCGGGTTAGCGGGGGGAACGCGAACACCGGGGAGCTGTTTTTT. This encodes CASSRVSGGNANTGELFF.

This chain uses TRBV7-6 with TRBJ2-2; 8 nucleotides match TRBD1. Germline V gives CDR1 SGHVS, CDR2 FNYEAQ. The CDR3 loop spans 17 amino acids. V trimming: 4 bases; J trimming: 6 bases; junction bases outside the gene matches: 13. The CDR3 protein is CASSSGWTGRLAGELFF. The CDR3 DNA is TGTGCCAGCAGCTCTGGGTGGACAGGGCGCTTAGCCGGGGAGCTGTTTTTT.

The V call is TRBV7-8, the J call TRBJ2-7; D is perhaps TRBD2 (6 bases). Trimming took off 5 bases at V and 6 bases at J, with 8 bases between the two ends. This CDR3 contains 11 residues. The germline CDR1 and CDR2 sequences are SGHVS and FQNEAQ. The CDR3 DNA reads TGTGCCAGCAGCCACGGGGGCGAGCAGTACTTC. Protein: CASSHGGEQYF.

This clone was counted a few times. This sequence joins TRBV29-1 and TRBJ1-2; TRBD1 agrees at 8 bases. The CDR3 extends over 10 amino acids. J lost 10 bases, V lost 7 bases, and 5 bases had no gene match. Looked up from germline, CDR1 is SQVTM and CDR2 is ANQGSEA. The CDR3 sequence: CSAGQGVYTF. In nucleotides, the CDR3 is TGCAGCGCTGGACAGGGAGTCTACACCTTC.

The chain has TRBV28 and TRBJ1-6; possibly TRBD1 for D (6 bases). The CDR3 is made up of 14 amino acids. Trimming removed 6 bases at V and 7 bases at J, with 13 bases between. Germline loops: CDR1 MDHEN, CDR2 SYDVKM. CDR3 loop: CASSFGQGNSPLHF. The DNA for the CDR3 is TGTGCCAGCAGCTTCGGTCAGGGGAATTCACCCCTCCACTTT.

This clone showed up just once. This rearrangement joins TRBV19 to TRBJ2-7; D may be TRBD1 (5 bases). CDR3 length equals 17 residues. Germline lookup yields CDR1 LNHDA and CDR2 SQIVND (reference sequence). Trimming stripped 6 bases from V and 2 bases from J, with 23 bases between. CDR3 bases: TGTGCCAGTAGCGGGCCTCGACAGAGCAAAGTCACCTACGAGCAGTACTTC. As protein: CASSGPRQSKVTYEQYF. The full variable domain, in which reference TRBV19 and TRBJ2-7 provide the parts outside the CDR3, is DGGITQSPKYLFRKEGQNVTLSCEQNLNHDAMYWYRQDPGQGLRLIYYSQIVNDFQKGDIAEGYSVSREKKESFPLTVTSAQKNPTAFYLCASSGPRQSKVTYEQYFGPGTRLTVT.

The V gene is TRBV28, the J gene TRBJ2-7, with 7 bases identical to TRBD1. CDR3 length: 15 amino acids. Germline CDR1 reads MDHEN; CDR2 reads SYDVKM. J lost 0 bases, V lost 3 bases, and 5 bases had no gene match. For the CDR3, the DNA is TGTGCCAGCAGTTTCGGGCAGGGGGACTCCTACGAGCAGTACTTC. It yields the protein CASSFGQGDSYEQYF. Filled out from reference TRBV28 and TRBJ2-7, the complete variable domain reads DVKVTQSSRYLVKRTGEKVFLECVQDMDHENMFWYRQDPGLGLRLIYFSYDVKMKEKGDIPEGYSVSREKKERFSLILESASTNQTSMYLCASSFGQGDSYEQYFGPGTRLTVT.

The V and J genes are TRBV5-6 and TRBJ2-7; the match to TRBD1 covers 7 bases. Germline V gene sequence: CDR1 SGHDT, CDR2 YYEEEE. The CDR3 runs to 14 residues. Trimming at V came to 4 bases and at J to 4 bases, leaving 8 bases not matched to a gene. The CDR3 bases are TGTGCCAGCAGCCGCCGGGACAGTTCGTACGAGCAGTACTTC. This encodes CASSRRDSSYEQYF.

The genes are TRBV6-5 and TRBJ1-2; no firm D call. Germline values: CDR1 MNHEY, CDR2 SVGAGI. V shed 8 bases and J shed 0 bases, with 7 bases lying between them. This CDR3 is 12 amino acids long. CDR3 in DNA: TGTGCCAGCGGCGGGACTAACTATGGCTACACCTTC. It encodes CASGGTNYGYTF.

The CDR3 sequence: CASSLNGHGELFF. The CDR3 DNA reads as TGCGCCAGCAGCTTGAACGGACACGGGGAGCTGTTTTTT. The rearrangement uses TRBV5-1 and TRBJ2-2, with D maybe TRBD1 (5 bases). The CDR3 is made up of 13 amino acids. Deletions cut 1 base from V and 7 bases from J, with 8 bases between. Germline V lookup: CDR1 SGHRS, CDR2 YFSETQ.

This clone occurred once. The chain uses TRBV2 and TRBJ1-6; D is perhaps TRBD1 (6 bases). Looked up from germline, CDR1 is SNHLY and CDR2 is FYNNEI. V was cut by 6 bases and J by 7 bases, with 10 bases left in between. The length of the CDR3 is 13 residues. CDR3 coding DNA: TGTGCCAGCAGACAGGGTTGGAATTCACCCCTCCACTTT. Encoded protein: CASRQGWNSPLHF.

The J gene is TRBJ2-1, the V gene TRBV28, with 9 bases that match TRBD1. The germline CDR1 and CDR2 sequences are MDHEN and SYDVKM. The CDR3 contains 15 residues. Trimming cost V 6 bases and J 14 bases; bases outside gene matches: 17. The CDR3 reads CASRPDLTGGVRKFF. As DNA, the CDR3 is TGTGCCAGCAGACCGGACCTGACAGGGGGAGTCAGGAAGTTCTTC.

This clone was counted a single time. V is TRBV19 and J is TRBJ1-1, with TRBD1 as a possible D gene (5 bases). V was clipped by 0 bases and J by 3 bases, with 11 bases between them. CDR3 length equals 15 residues. Germline loops: CDR1 LNHDA, CDR2 SQIVND (reference sequence). The CDR3 region has the DNA TGTGCCAGTAGTATAGATCGCCGGACACACACTGAAGCTTTCTTT. Translating it yields CASSIDRRTHTEAFF.

The chain links TRBV19 to TRBJ1-2; TRBD1 matches at 9 bases. Trimming removed 0 bases from V and 8 bases from J; junction bases left unmatched: 10. The germline V gene encodes CDR1 LNHDA and CDR2 SQIVND (reference sequence). The CDR3 contains 16 residues. CDR3 sequence: CASSIDRYGTGFGYTF. The CDR3 nucleotides read TGTGCCAGTAGTATAGATCGCTACGGGACAGGGTTCGGCTACACCTTC.

This clone was counted once. The CDR3 loop reads CASSFVGQGRDEQFF. The CDR3 DNA reads TGTGCCAGCAGCTTTGTCGGGCAGGGTCGGGATGAGCAGTTCTTC. The chain joins TRBV5-8 to TRBJ2-1; D might be TRBD1 (5 bases). The CDR3 is 15 amino acids. Trimming removed 2 bases from V and 8 bases from J, with 17 bases in between. Germline assignment: CDR1 SGHTS and CDR2 YDEGEE.

The gene calls are TRBV5-1 and TRBJ1-1; D is undetermined. V lost 5 bases and J 0 bases, leaving 17 bases between the germline ends. CDR1 is SGHRS and CDR2 is YFSETQ in the germline V gene. This CDR3 has 16 amino acids. In nucleotides, the CDR3 is TGCGCCAGCAGTTTCGGCTCTGCGACTTTGAACACTGAAGCTTTCTTT. Protein: CASSFGSATLNTEAFF.

This chain uses TRBV6-6 with TRBJ1-1; the D is unclear. The CDR3 is made up of 14 amino acids. Trimming left V 2 bases short and J 4 bases short, with 11 bases between. CDR1 is MNHNY, CDR2 SVGAGI, per germline (reference sequence). The CDR3 spells CASSYKRAVTEAFF. CDR3 coding DNA: TGTGCCAGCAGTTACAAGAGGGCGGTCACTGAAGCTTTCTTT.